The clone carrying this TCR beta chain was seen many times. The time point denotes: after trial treatment. Treatment: LDRT plus nivolumab, ipilimumab, low-dose cyclophosphamide and aspirin (RACIN trial). This record belongs to a study of low-dose radiotherapy and immunotherapy resistance in tumors. Primers used for first-strand cDNA, a TRAV- and TRBV-specific set, covered both alpha and beta chains. Amplification, which lasted approximately 20 PCR cycles, used a constant-region primer and V-primer adapter to amplify TCRs. TCRdb re-analysed the reads in MiXCR, keeping a single row per CDR3 protein. The top ten clones hold approximately 1.5% of a sample with approximately 80,000 distinct CDR3 sequences, around a sixth of them seen once. Sequences were derived from PBMCs, sampled after low-dose radiotherapy plus immunotherapy. This clonotype was obtained from a male donor with prostate cancer.

The chain's CDR3 is CASSPPTGGHGFNNQPQHF. The CDR3 nucleotides read TGTGCCAGCAGCCCCCCCACAGGTGGGCATGGTTTTAACAATCAGCCCCAGCATTTT. The V call is TRBV28, the J call TRBJ1-5; possible D gene TRBD1, 5 bases. This CDR3 is built from 19 residues. Germline V gene lookup returns CDR1 MDHEN and CDR2 SYDVKM. Between the trimmed V and J ends, which lost 6 bases and 3 bases, there was a span of 27 bases. Variable domain in full (rest from reference TRBV28 and TRBJ1-5): DVKVTQSSRYLVKRTGEKVFLECVQDMDHENMFWYRQDPGLGLRLIYFSYDVKMKEKGDIPEGYSVSREKKERFSLILESASTNQTSMYLCASSPPTGGHGFNNQPQHFGDGTRLSIL.